The present TCR beta chain was sequenced within a study of blood T cell repertoires in COVID-19. This table comes from immunoSEQ multiplex PCR, and its TCRdb copy is limited to in-frame clones, with some not included. The profile shows approximately 77,000 clones, 88% of them singletons. The V and J ends lost 3 bases and 9 bases, in that order; junction bases with no gene match: 6. CDR1 and CDR2 from the germline V gene are SGDLS and YYNGEE. The CDR3 sequence is 13 residues long. This chain joins TRBV9 and TRBJ2-1, with 7 bases fitting TRBD2. Sequenced sample: peripheral blood. The clonotype comes from a woman at least 80 years old with acute or convalescent COVID-19. CDR3 sequence reads: CASSGTTSVEQFF. The CDR3 nucleotides are TGTGCCAGCAGCGGGACCACTAGCGTTGAGCAGTTCTTC.